One and the same sample provided the 24 T cell receptor beta chains below, sequenced in a study of early T cells in non-severe SARS-CoV-2 infection. TCRdb re-called the 5' RACE reads through MiXCR, storing one row per CDR3 protein. The data hold over 35,000 distinct CDR3 sequences, with approximately 6.5% observed a single time. The material was whole blood, obtained at baseline. These receptors originate from an adult who was a healthcare worker with PCR-confirmed SARS-CoV-2 infection or an uninfected control (not recorded which).

This clonotype was observed a handful of times. The V call is TRBV19, the J call TRBJ1-1; D remains unclear. This CDR3 contains 14 residues. The V and J ends lost 3 bases and 1 base respectively, with 9 bases between them. Germline-derived CDR1 and CDR2 are LNHDA and SQIVND (reference sequence). As DNA, the CDR3 is TGTGCCAGTAGTATCGCCGGGCCGAACACTGAAGCTTTCTTT. Protein sequence: CASSIAGPNTEAFF.

This clonotype showed up many times. This chain's CDR3 is CASSPDSSSQPQHF. As DNA, the CDR3 is TGTGCCAGCTCACCCGACAGTTCATCCCAGCCCCAGCATTTT. The chain employs TRBV18 and TRBJ1-5, with a tentative D call TRBD1 (5 bases). Trimming left V 3 bases short and J 7 bases short, with 13 bases between. CDR3 size: 14 residues. The germline V gene has CDR1 KGHSH and CDR2 LQKENI.

In its sample, this clonotype was seen many times. V is TRBV29-1 and J is TRBJ2-2; D is undetermined. V lost 7 bases to trimming and J lost 4 bases, with 7 bases between them. Germline assignment: CDR1 SQVTM and CDR2 ANQGSEA. This CDR3 comprises 11 residues. This CDR3 is CSAMITGELFF. As DNA, the CDR3 is TGCAGCGCCATGATCACCGGGGAGCTGTTTTTT.

V gene TRBV14 combines with J gene TRBJ2-7, with 7 bases lining up with TRBD2. Germline lookup yields CDR1 SGHDN and CDR2 FVKESK. The CDR3 spans 15 residues. Germline trimming cut 3 bases from V and 3 bases from J; bases unmatched to any gene: 8. The CDR3 reads CASSHVGLRHYEQYF. CDR3 in DNA: TGTGCCAGCAGCCACGTGGGACTACGCCACTACGAGCAGTACTTC.

The chain carries TRBV7-2 and TRBJ2-7; D is uncertain. V dropped 7 bases and J dropped 1 base, with 11 bases sitting between them. Germline CDR1 reads SGHTA; CDR2 reads FQGNSA. This CDR3 has 13 amino acids. The CDR3 spells CASTSPGSYEQYF. The DNA for the CDR3 is TGTGCCAGCACCTCACCGGGTTCCTACGAGCAGTACTTC.

This clonotype was seen many times. The V call is TRBV4-2, the J call TRBJ1-5; D perhaps matches TRBD1 (6 bases). The CDR3 is 16 residues long. The V end lost 1 base, the J end lost 5 bases, and 15 bases lay between the germline ends. Per the germline V gene, CDR1 is LGHNA and CDR2 is YNFKEQ. The DNA of the CDR3 is TGTGCCAGCAGCCAAGCGGCGGGGGCGGTTGATCAGCCCCAGCATTTT. Residues: CASSQAAGAVDQPQHF.

This chain links TRBV18 with TRBJ2-7; 7 bases align to TRBD1. This CDR3 has 15 residues. CDR1 and CDR2 (germline): KGHSH, LQKENI. With V trimmed by 5 bases and J by 2 bases, 9 bases remained unmatched. The CDR3 reads CASSGPGTETYEQYF. CDR3 bases: TGTGCCAGCTCAGGCCCCGGGACAGAGACCTACGAGCAGTACTTC.

This chain links TRBV12-3 or TRBV12-4 with TRBJ2-4; D may match TRBD1 or TRBD2 (8 bases each). This CDR3 region has 15 residues. V lost 6 bases to trimming and J lost 7 bases, with 19 bases between them. CDR3 protein: CASSPAGGQANIQYF. CDR3 nucleotides: TGTGCCAGCAGCCCGGCGGGGGGACAGGCGAACATTCAGTACTTC.

This clonotype was seen a handful of times. This sequence joins TRBV4-1 and TRBJ2-2; D is possibly TRBD2 (5 bases). The CDR3 length is 14 residues. The germline gives CDR1 MGHRA, CDR2 YSYEKL. V lost 4 bases, J lost 5 bases, and 11 bases lay in between. The DNA of the CDR3 is TGCGCCAGCAGCCTCCGGGGTCAGACCGGGGAGCTGTTTTTT. Translating gives CASSLRGQTGELFF.

The table lists this clonotype with many counts. The chain has TRBV10-3 and TRBJ1-6; D uncertain. Trimming stripped 0 bases from V and 0 bases from J, with 6 bases between. The CDR3 loop spans 16 amino acids. Per the germline V gene, CDR1 is ENHRY and CDR2 is SYGVKD. Here the CDR3 reads CAISESGSSYNSPLHF. The CDR3 DNA sequence: TGTGCCATCAGTGAGTCGGGGAGCTCCTATAATTCACCCCTCCACTTT.

This clonotype appeared a few times. The V gene is TRBV11-2, the J gene TRBJ1-1, with a tentative D call TRBD1 (5 bases). This CDR3 is built from 13 residues. V was pared by 2 bases and J by 8 bases, with 12 bases between. CDR1 and CDR2 from the germline V gene are SGHAT and FQNNGV. CDR3 in amino acids: CASSLRQIFEAFF. In DNA, the CDR3 is TGTGCCAGCAGCTTAAGACAGATATTCGAAGCTTTCTTT.

The V and J genes are TRBV5-1 and TRBJ2-7; TRBD1 matches 9 bases. V lost 0 bases, J lost 3 bases, and 10 bases stayed unmatched. The CDR3 totals 17 residues. The germline CDR1 and CDR2 sequences are SGHRS and YFSETQ. In DNA, the CDR3 is TGCGCCAGCAGCTTGGAGGACAGGGGTTCTTACGGCTACGAGCAGTACTTC. This codes for CASSLEDRGSYGYEQYF. The variable domain in full, with the rest retrieved from reference TRBV5-1 and TRBJ2-7, is KAGVTQTPRYLIKTRGQQVTLSCSPISGHRSVSWYQQTPGQGLQFLFEYFSETQRNKGNFPGRFSGRQFSNSRSEMNVSTLELGDSALYLCASSLEDRGSYGYEQYFGPGTRLTVT.

The J gene is TRBJ2-7, the V gene TRBV12-3 or TRBV12-4, with 8 bases lining up with TRBD2. The V and J ends lost 2 bases and 2 bases, in that order; junction bases with no gene match: 5. This CDR3 has 15 residues. The CDR3 DNA sequence: TGTGCCAGCAGTTTAAAGGTCGGGGGGGCCTACGAGCAGTACTTC. It specifies CASSLKVGGAYEQYF.

This clonotype has ten or more counts. The V gene is TRBV25-1, the J gene TRBJ2-1, with D perhaps matching TRBD1 or TRBD2 (6 bases each). This CDR3 contains 12 residues. Between the trimmed V and J ends, which lost 2 bases and 13 bases, there was a span of 12 bases. The germline V gene has CDR1 MGHDK and CDR2 SYGVNS. The CDR3 sequence: CASSEGGRFQFF. The DNA for the CDR3 is TGTGCCAGCAGTGAAGGGGGGCGGTTCCAGTTCTTC.

The rearrangement uses TRBV21-1 and TRBJ2-7; the table names TRBD1, a call not compared with the DNA. TRBV21-1 is an annotated pseudogene. CDR3 length: 15 residues. DNA for the CDR3: TGTGCCAGCAGCACCCGGGACGGGAGCTCCTACGAGCAGTACTTC. Protein: CASSTRDGSSYEQYF.

This clonotype came up many times. The chain uses TRBV28 and TRBJ1-5, with 8 bases matching TRBD1. The length of the CDR3 is 15 residues. Germline trimming cut 6 bases from V and 7 bases from J; bases unmatched to any gene: 11. Germline-derived CDR1 and CDR2 are MDHEN and SYDVKM. The CDR3 reads CASSRSLDRDQPQHF. Written as DNA, the CDR3 is TGTGCCAGCAGCCGATCCCTGGACAGGGACCAGCCCCAGCATTTT.

With regard to this clonotype: One junction end disagrees with the germline gene, perhaps due to a read error. This sequence joins TRBV5-5 and TRBJ2-1; D tentatively reads TRBD1 or TRBD2 (5 bases each). CDR1 and CDR2 from the germline V gene are SGHKS and YYEKEE (reference sequence). The CDR3 extends over 14 amino acids. The CDR3 sequence is CVSSLGGPYNEQFF. The CDR3 coding sequence is TGTGTCAGCAGCCTTGGGGGACCCTACAATGAGCAGTTCTTC.

This clonotype appeared many times. V usage is TRBV10-3 and J usage is TRBJ2-1; maybe TRBD2 (5 bases). V was cut by 10 bases and J by 4 bases, with 11 bases left in between. The V gene's germline CDR1 is ENHRY and CDR2 SYGVKD. The CDR3 sequence is 12 residues long. Here the CDR3 reads CANPQRYNEQFF. The CDR3 nucleotides are TGTGCCAACCCCCAGCGGTACAATGAGCAGTTCTTC.

This clonotype appeared a few times. The CDR3 bases are TGTGCCAGCAGCTTGTCTGGGAGCACAGATACGCAGTATTTT. Encoded protein: CASSLSGSTDTQYF. The rearrangement links TRBV7-3 to TRBJ2-3; D is undetermined. The germline CDR1 and CDR2 sequences are SGHTA and FQGTGA. CDR3 length: 14 amino acids. V was cut by 3 bases and J by 0 bases, with 7 bases left in between.

This clonotype was seen ten or more times. This chain links TRBV7-9 with TRBJ1-4, with D possibly matching TRBD1 (5 bases). Trimming removed 3 bases at V and 7 bases at J, with 9 bases between. Germline V gene lookup returns CDR1 SEHNR and CDR2 FQNEAQ (reference sequence). There are 13 residues in the CDR3. The CDR3 coding sequence is TGTGCCAGCAGCTTGGCGGGGCCTGAAAAACTGTTTTTT. Translation: CASSLAGPEKLFF.

The table lists this clonotype with many counts. The genes are TRBV28 and TRBJ2-2; 9 nucleotides line up with TRBD2. The J segment lost 4 bases and the V segment lost 3 bases, leaving 6 bases of the junction unmatched. The CDR3 spans 16 residues. CDR1 is MDHEN, CDR2 SYDVKM, per germline. CDR3 sequence reads: CASSFLAGSGTGELFF. CDR3 DNA: TGTGCCAGCAGTTTCCTAGCGGGGTCGGGCACCGGGGAGCTGTTTTTT.

This clonotype was observed a handful of times. The rearrangement uses TRBV7-3 and TRBJ1-6; no clear D. The CDR3 runs to 16 residues. The V and J ends lost 3 bases and 7 bases respectively, with 16 bases between them. Germline values: CDR1 SGHTA, CDR2 FQGTGA. CDR3: CASSFRAASQNSPLHF. The DNA of the CDR3 is TGTGCCAGCAGCTTTCGGGCCGCCTCCCAAAATTCACCCCTCCACTTT. Drawing the rest from reference TRBV7-3 and TRBJ1-6, the complete variable domain is GAGVSQTPSNKVTEKGKYVELRCDPISGHTALYWYRQSLGQGPEFLIYFQGTGAADDSGLPNDRFFAVRPEGSVSTLKIQRTERGDSAVYLCASSFRAASQNSPLHFGNGTRLTVT.

This clonotype was counted at least ten times. The rearrangement uses TRBV20-1 and TRBJ1-4, with 7 positions matching TRBD1. The CDR3 covers 15 residues. Germline V lookup: CDR1 DFQATT, CDR2 SNEGSKA (reference sequence). The V gene end was trimmed by 5 bases and the J gene end by 6 bases; junction bases not matched to a gene: 12. In nucleotides, the CDR3 is TGCAGTGCTTCTAACCCGACAGGGTCTGATGAAAAACTGTTTTTT. This gives the protein CSASNPTGSDEKLFF.

This clonotype was seen a few times. The gene calls are TRBV7-2 and TRBJ1-2; a possible D gene is TRBD1 (6 bases). V gave up 5 bases and J gave up 1 base, with 14 bases separating them. Germline V gene data show CDR1 as SGHTA and CDR2 as FQGNSA. This CDR3 spans 15 amino acids. The CDR3 coding sequence is TGTGCCAGCAGCCAGCAGGGACAAAGTAACTATGGCTACACCTTC. Its protein is CASSQQGQSNYGYTF.